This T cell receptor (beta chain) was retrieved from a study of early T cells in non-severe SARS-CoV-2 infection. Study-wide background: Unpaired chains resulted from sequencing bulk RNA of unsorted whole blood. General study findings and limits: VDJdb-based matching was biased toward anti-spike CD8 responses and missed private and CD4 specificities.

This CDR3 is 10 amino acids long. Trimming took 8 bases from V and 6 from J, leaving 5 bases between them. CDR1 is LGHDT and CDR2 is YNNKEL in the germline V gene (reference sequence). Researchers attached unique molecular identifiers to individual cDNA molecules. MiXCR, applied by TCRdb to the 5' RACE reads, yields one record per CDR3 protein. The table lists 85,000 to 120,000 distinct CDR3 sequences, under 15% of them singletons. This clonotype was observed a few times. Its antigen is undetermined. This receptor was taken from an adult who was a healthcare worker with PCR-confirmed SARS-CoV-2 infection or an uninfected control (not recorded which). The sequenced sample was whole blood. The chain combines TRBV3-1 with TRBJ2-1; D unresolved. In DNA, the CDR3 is TGTGCCAGCGGTACCAATGAGCAGTTCTTC. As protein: CASGTNEQFF.